The clone carrying this T cell receptor (beta chain) was counted between two and nine times. What it binds is unknown. This sample is part of a study of post-analysis software for immune sequencing data. Whole-study context: The courses of disease that were included comprised relapsing-remitting, secondary progressive and progressive-relapsing multiple sclerosis. General study findings and limits: Elevated frequency relative to controls characterized four or five TRBV segments in patients, TRBV5-6, TRBV5-1 and TRBV20-1 among them.

Unique molecular identifiers tagged the TCR beta cDNA libraries. In TCRdb, the PCR reads were re-called with MiXCR into one record per CDR3 protein. The sample records 740,000 or so distinct CDR3 sequences, about 53% being singletons. CDR1 and CDR2 (germline): MNHEY, SMNVEV (reference sequence). This CDR3 region has 15 residues. V was trimmed by 2 bases and J by 3 bases, leaving 11 bases between them. The specimen sequenced was blood. The sequence was collected from a girl between 5 and 17 years old with multiple sclerosis. The rearrangement uses TRBV27 and TRBJ2-1, with D possibly TRBD2 on 5 matching bases. The CDR3 region has the DNA TGTGCCAGCAGTTTAGAGGGAGTAGGCTACAATGAGCAGTTCTTC. It encodes CASSLEGVGYNEQFF.